This is a list of T cell receptor beta chains from one sample in a study of cytomegalovirus exposure and HLA in healthy donors. Repertoires were generated with immunoSEQ multiplex PCR, while TCRdb's copy carries only in-frame clones and drops some. The table records 130,000 to 150,000 clones, more than 80% of them present only once. Sequences were obtained from PBMCs. The receptors shown here come from a woman in her 30s in good health and CMV-seropositive. Both conserved end residues are part of each CDR3.

J gene | V gene | CDR3 protein
TRBJ2-1 | TRBV5-4 | CASSPRRSSYNEQFF
TRBJ2-7 | TRBV5-1 | CASSFWVAGEQYF
TRBJ1-6 | TRBV28 | CATRSTGGDSPLHF
TRBJ1-2 | TRBV28 | CASSPRDYGYTF
TRBJ2-1 | TRBV2 | CASSKGLGEQFF
TRBJ2-5 | TRBV5-4 | CASSIGTALQETQYF
TRBJ1-1 | TRBV18 | CASSPRKGRGLGDLNTEAFF
TRBJ2-2 | TRBV5-1 | CASSSHIGQENTGELFF
TRBJ2-7 | TRBV29-1 | CSSDEGTSGRRVPYEQYF
TRBJ2-6 | TRBV28 | CASSPSRSGANVLTF
TRBJ2-1 | TRBV5-1 | CASSFGGAGSNEQFF
TRBJ2-7 | TRBV2 | CASSGTSGAYEQYF
TRBJ2-1 | TRBV28 | CASSLRRSRFNEQFF
TRBJ2-1 | TRBV9 | CASSPRTSLGNEQFF
TRBJ2-1 | TRBV7-2 | CASSRKGQEYNEQFF
TRBJ2-7 | TRBV28 | CASTTGLRGPYEQYF
TRBJ2-1 | TRBV6-5 | CASSTGTGEYNEQFF
TRBJ1-1 | TRBV14 | CASSQAPPGTEAFF
TRBJ2-1 | TRBV2 | CAGRDSYNEQFF
TRBJ2-1 | TRBV10-2 | CASSGLRGYEQFF
TRBJ2-1 | TRBV6-5 | CASSYAGLAEGEQFF
TRBJ2-2 | TRBV21-1 | CASSKLLNKNTGELFF
TRBJ2-3 | TRBV6-4 | CASSRLAGDTDTQYF
TRBJ1-5 | TRBV28 | CASTKPGGTGGNQPQHF
TRBJ2-7 | TRBV7-8 | CASSLDSSGRAHEQYF
TRBJ2-2 | TRBV5-1 | CASSRAGGPETGELFF
TRBJ1-4 | TRBV7-9 | CASSLGGDREKLFF
TRBJ1-3 | TRBV6-1 | CASSDRGIGNTIYF
TRBJ2-7 | TRBV29-1 | CSVWGQPYEQYF
TRBJ2-2 | TRBV28 | CASSLGGASTGELFF
TRBJ1-5 | TRBV5-4 | CASSYGGGNQPQHF
TRBJ2-3 | TRBV2 | CASSERQGTDTQYF
TRBJ2-3 | TRBV28 | CASSSGLAGGPRDTQYF
TRBJ1-4 | TRBV5-4 | CASSTLGGRDEKLFF
TRBJ2-2 | TRBV11-2 | CASSFLASDTGELFF
TRBJ2-7 | TRBV5-1 | CASSYGRGNEQYF
TRBJ2-7 | TRBV6-6 | CASHPPSSYEQYF
TRBJ1-3 | TRBV11-2 | CASSLTGNSGNTIYF
TRBJ2-7 | TRBV10-3 | CAISSLSGARSYEQYF
TRBJ2-5 | TRBV10-3 | CAIRSGFNSQETQYF
TRBJ1-2 | TRBV9 | CASSVQGNYGYTF
TRBJ1-5 | TRBV4-1 | CASSQALPGLTQDQPQHF
TRBJ1-5 | TRBV6-6 | CASSAGTLPQPQHF
TRBJ2-3 | TRBV11-2 | CASSLDRNTRDTQYF
TRBJ1-3 | TRBV14 | CASSPKIGAGNTIYF
TRBJ1-1 | TRBV25-1 | CASSEDRVGEAFF
TRBJ1-1 | TRBV19 | CASSMAGVYTEAFF
TRBJ2-1 | TRBV5-1 | CASSLASWTSGGAEQFF
TRBJ1-2 | TRBV11-2 | CASSLPGQGTYGYTF
TRBJ2-7 | TRBV9 | CASSLGLATHEQYF
TRBJ1-4 | TRBV27 | CASSLTRAPGMGEKLFF
TRBJ2-3 | TRBV6-5 | CASMERAALNTQYF
TRBJ2-7 | TRBV5-4 | CASSWETYEQYF
TRBJ2-5 | TRBV2 | CASRGLARDQETQYF
TRBJ2-7 | TRBV14 | CASSQLGGQDPYEQYF